Below are 12 T cell receptor beta chains sequenced from a single sample in a study of shared clonotypes between healthy human individuals. Some clones are missing from TCRdb's copy, which holds only in-frame ones; the method was immunoSEQ multiplex PCR. Of over 700,000 clones in the sample, over 60% were seen once. The sequencing sample was made of memory CD4+ T cells sorted from blood. Subset denoted: CD45RA-negative fraction. The receptors were sampled from a woman aged 25 to 39 in good health.

V and J are TRBV18 and TRBJ2-2; D call uncertain. Germline assignment: CDR1 KGHSH and CDR2 LQKENI. Trimming took off 1 base at V and 8 bases at J, with 5 bases between the two ends. This CDR3 has 12 residues. CDR3 in DNA: TGTGCCAGCTCACCACAGATGGGGGAGCTGTTTTTT. This codes for CASSPQMGELFF.

The chain couples TRBV5-1 to TRBJ2-1; unclear D gene. Germline loops: CDR1 SGHRS, CDR2 YFSETQ. V dropped 3 bases and J dropped 8 bases, with 12 bases sitting between them. This CDR3 comprises 13 residues. In DNA form, the CDR3 reads TGCGCCAGCAGCTCCTCCCTTCGCGATGAGCAGTTCTTC. It specifies CASSSSLRDEQFF.

This clone was seen only once. The rearrangement joins TRBV10-3 to TRBJ1-6, with TRBD1 identical over 8 bases. The CDR3 totals 15 residues. Germline V lookup: CDR1 ENHRY, CDR2 SYGVKD. V lost 6 bases and J lost 7; bases outside the gene matches: 8. For the CDR3, the DNA is TGTGCCATCAGAGGTACGACAGGGGAAAATTCACCCCTCCACTTT. It encodes CAIRGTTGENSPLHF.

V gene TRBV6-1 combines with J gene TRBJ2-4, with a tentative D call TRBD1 (7 bases). CDR3 size: 16 residues. Per the germline V gene, CDR1 is MNHNS and CDR2 is SASEGT. The V end was cut by 2 bases, the J end by 0 bases, with 11 bases between. CDR3 sequence reads: CASSERQGLAKNIQYF. CDR3 nucleotide sequence: TGTGCCAGCAGTGAAAGACAGGGACTAGCCAAAAACATTCAGTACTTC.

The chain is built from TRBV11-2 and TRBJ2-7, with 10 bases lining up with TRBD2. V trimming: 5 bases; J trimming: 6 bases; junction bases outside the gene matches: 13. Looked up from germline, CDR1 is SGHAT and CDR2 is FQNNGV. The length of the CDR3 is 16 residues. CDR3 sequence reads: CASSPNLLAGEVEQYF. The CDR3 coding sequence is TGTGCCAGCAGCCCGAACCTCCTAGCGGGAGAGGTCGAGCAGTACTTC.

This sequence joins TRBV28 and TRBJ1-3; 7 bases align to TRBD1. The V gene end was trimmed by 3 bases and the J gene end by 2 bases; junction bases not matched to a gene: 4. Germline CDR1 reads MDHEN; CDR2 reads SYDVKM. The CDR3 loop spans 15 amino acids. The CDR3 reads CASSFRDRTGNTIYF. DNA of the CDR3: TGTGCCAGCAGTTTCCGGGACAGAACTGGAAACACCATATATTTT.

This clone was counted between two and nine times. The chain is built from TRBV18 and TRBJ2-1, with D possibly TRBD2 on 6 matching bases. Germline V lookup: CDR1 KGHSH, CDR2 LQKENI. V lost 3 bases, J lost 6 bases, and 18 bases lay in between. The CDR3 has 16 amino acids. The CDR3 sequence: CASSPEGLNPPNEQFF. CDR3 coding DNA: TGTGCCAGCTCACCCGAGGGACTGAACCCCCCCAATGAGCAGTTCTTC.

At least ten counts were recorded for this clone. The V gene is TRBV5-4, the J gene TRBJ2-3; weak D call: TRBD2 (6 bases). CDR3 size: 17 residues. Trimming cost V 2 bases and J 0 bases, with 16 bases left between them. Looked up from germline, CDR1 is SGHNT and CDR2 is YYREEE (reference sequence). The CDR3 spells CASSLRGINPSTDTQYF. The CDR3 nucleotides are TGTGCCAGCAGCTTACGCGGGATCAATCCTAGCACAGATACGCAGTATTTT.

This clone has only one observation. The V gene is TRBV27, the J gene TRBJ1-1, with D tentatively TRBD1 (5 bases). With 8 bases removed from V and 1 base from J, the gap between germline ends came to 14 bases. Per germline, CDR1 MNHEY and CDR2 SMNVEV (reference sequence). The CDR3 consists of 14 residues. The CDR3 protein is CASGRNQGNTEAFF. The CDR3 DNA reads TGTGCCAGCGGACGAAATCAGGGGAACACTGAAGCTTTCTTT.

V is TRBV5-8 and J is TRBJ2-1; 14 bases align to TRBD2. Germline CDR1 SGHTS, CDR2 YDEGEE. The CDR3 is 16 residues long. Trimming removed 0 bases from V and 8 bases from J; junction bases left unmatched: 4. Here the CDR3 reads CASSLGGTSGSDEQFF. The CDR3 DNA reads as TGTGCCAGCAGCTTGGGGGGGACTAGCGGGAGTGATGAGCAGTTCTTC.

This clone was seen only once. The chain carries TRBV7-3 and TRBJ2-7; D is possibly TRBD1 (5 bases). Germline-derived CDR1 and CDR2 are SGHTA and FQGTGA. The CDR3 sequence is 14 residues long. V was cut by 5 bases and J by 2 bases, with 13 bases left in between. The CDR3 spells CASSPLDSTYEQYF. The CDR3 DNA is TGTGCCAGCAGCCCCCTCGACAGTACCTACGAGCAGTACTTC. Full variable domain (outside the CDR3, taken from reference TRBV7-3 and TRBJ2-7): GAGVSQTPSNKVTEKGKYVELRCDPISGHTALYWYRQSLGQGPEFLIYFQGTGAADDSGLPNDRFFAVRPEGSVSTLKIQRTERGDSAVYLCASSPLDSTYEQYFGPGTRLTVT.

This clone was observed a few times. Other DNA sequences in this sample translate to the same CDR3. The chain employs TRBV28 and TRBJ2-5, with D possibly matching TRBD1 (6 bases). The CDR3 spans 12 residues. Germline loops: CDR1 MDHEN, CDR2 SYDVKM. The V end lost 6 bases, the J end lost 2 bases, and 7 bases lay between the germline ends. In DNA, the CDR3 is TGTGCCAGCAGACAGGGACAAGAGACCCAGTACTTC. Translation gives CASRQGQETQYF.